The clone carrying this T cell receptor beta chain was found a few times. The antigen remains unidentified. TCRdb recomputed calls from the 5' RACE reads with MiXCR, one row per CDR3 protein. The sample carries around 770,000 distinct CDR3 sequences, roughly 10% recorded once. This sample is part of a study of CD8 T cells in ankylosing spondylitis. Notes on the study in general: It appeared that ankylosing spondylitis blood was characterized by a TCR beta motif of several highly homologous variants.

Germline CDR1 reads MNHEY; CDR2 reads SMNVEV (reference sequence). Trimming took 4 bases from V and 5 from J, leaving 9 bases between them. The CDR3 runs 13 residues. This chain uses TRBV27 with TRBJ1-5; D is ambiguous. The receptor was isolated from a male donor with ankylosing spondylitis. The sample was blood, either unsorted or a sorted T cell fraction (not recorded which). The CDR3 coding sequence is TGTGCCAGCAGTTCCCGACGCGATCAGCCCCAGCATTTT. It specifies CASSSRRDQPQHF.